Shown below are 18 T cell receptor beta chains from a single sample sequenced in a study of blood T cell repertoires in COVID-19. Measured with immunoSEQ multiplex PCR; TCRdb has only the in-frame clones, and not every one. The sample contains about 170,000 clones, over 70% of which appear only once. The material sequenced was PBMCs or T cells enriched from blood (not recorded which). All receptors derive from a woman in her forties or fifties in a cohort exposed to, infected with or recovered from COVID-19 (not recorded which).

The chain couples TRBV10-1 to TRBJ2-5; TRBD2 is a possible D gene (6 bases). Trimming pared 6 bases from V and 4 bases from J, leaving 9 bases between. This CDR3 contains 12 residues. Germline V lookup: CDR1 WNHNN, CDR2 SYGVQD (reference sequence). The CDR3 region has the DNA TGCGCCAGCAGACTAGCAGGAGAGACCCAGTACTTC. Amino acids: CASRLAGETQYF.

This chain links TRBV7-6 with TRBJ2-3; TRBD1 matches at 9 bases. This CDR3 contains 15 residues. Losses at the gene ends were 7 bases for V and 0 bases for J; bases not matched to a gene: 5. CDR1 and CDR2 from the germline V gene are SGHVS and FNYEAQ. CDR3 nucleotide sequence: TGTGCCAGCAAATACGGGACAGGGAGCACAGATACGCAGTATTTT. Translation: CASKYGTGSTDTQYF.

The chain joins TRBV24-1 to TRBJ1-5; maybe TRBD1 (5 bases). V lost 5 bases to trimming and J lost 5 bases, with 9 bases between them. Germline CDR1 is KGHDR and CDR2 is SFDVKD. The CDR3 length is 13 residues. The CDR3 protein is CATSGRGDQPQHF. The CDR3 nucleotides read TGTGCCACCAGTGGGAGGGGTGATCAGCCCCAGCATTTT.

This clone was detected only once. The rearrangement uses TRBV3-1 (or the pseudogene TRBV3-2) and TRBJ1-1; D gene unclear. CDR1 LGHDT and CDR2 YNNKEL come from the germline V gene (reference sequence). Trimming stripped 1 base from V and 0 bases from J, with 12 bases between. The CDR3 spans 16 residues. The CDR3 loop reads CASSQAAALMNTEAFF. The CDR3 region has the DNA TGTGCCAGCAGCCAAGCAGCGGCACTCATGAACACTGAAGCTTTCTTT.

V gene TRBV5-1 combines with J gene TRBJ1-1, with a tentative D call TRBD1 (5 bases). Trimming shortened V by 0 bases and J by 5 bases, and 11 bases separated the two germline ends. The CDR3 has 14 residues. Germline loops: CDR1 SGHRS, CDR2 YFSETQ. The CDR3: CASSLAGGKTEAFF. The CDR3 DNA reads as TGCGCCAGCAGCTTGGCGGGGGGAAAGACTGAAGCTTTCTTT.

The genes are TRBV6-2 or TRBV6-3 and TRBJ2-5, with a weak D call TRBD1 (5 bases). The CDR3 is 12 amino acids. Germline lookup yields CDR1 MNHEY and CDR2 SVGEGT. V lost 0 bases to trimming and J lost 14 bases, with 13 bases between them. The CDR3 is CASSYSSTELYF. Written as DNA, the CDR3 is TGTGCCAGCAGTTACTCTTCGACAGAACTCTACTTC.

The chain links TRBV7-6 to TRBJ1-1; 7 positions match TRBD1. The CDR3 totals 16 residues. Germline CDR1 and CDR2: SGHVS and FNYEAQ. The trim removed 8 bases at V and 3 bases at J, leaving 15 bases unmatched. This CDR3 is CASHGGGAFRDTEAFF. The CDR3 coding sequence is TGTGCCAGCCATGGAGGGGGCGCGTTTCGAGACACTGAAGCTTTCTTT.

The chain joins TRBV6-5 to TRBJ2-2, with TRBD1 as a possible D gene (6 bases). The germline V gene encodes CDR1 MNHEY and CDR2 SVGAGI. The CDR3 consists of 12 residues. V lost 6 bases, J lost 5 bases, and 7 bases lay in between. The CDR3 loop is CASSRGTGELFF. The CDR3 DNA reads TGTGCCAGCAGCAGGGGAACCGGGGAGCTGTTTTTT.

This clone was seen only once. J is TRBJ1-5 and V is TRBV7-9, with 8 bases identical to TRBD1. Germline CDR1 and CDR2: SEHNR and FQNEAQ (reference sequence). The CDR3 covers 15 residues. The J segment lost 4 bases and the V segment lost 5 bases, leaving 7 bases of the junction unmatched. In DNA form, the CDR3 reads TGTGCCAGCAGCAACGGACAGGGCACGAATCAGCCCCAGCATTTT. It specifies CASSNGQGTNQPQHF. The full variable domain, its missing parts supplied by reference TRBV7-9 and TRBJ1-5, is DTGVSQNPRHKITKRGQNVTFRCDPISEHNRLYWYRQTLGQGPEFLTYFQNEAQLEKSRLLSDRFSAERPKGSFSTLEIQRTEQGDSAMYLCASSNGQGTNQPQHFGDGTRLSIL.

The chain couples TRBV4-1 to TRBJ1-2; D might be TRBD1 (5 bases). Per the germline V gene, CDR1 is MGHRA and CDR2 is YSYEKL. The V end lost 0 bases, the J end lost 6 bases, and 17 bases lay between the germline ends. The CDR3 is 16 residues long. Here the CDR3 reads CASSQDAAGQMDGYTF. As DNA, the CDR3 is TGCGCCAGCAGCCAAGATGCAGCAGGGCAGATGGATGGCTACACCTTC.

The chain links TRBV13 to TRBJ1-1; a weak D match, TRBD1 (5 bases). Germline-derived CDR1 and CDR2 are PRHDT and FYEKMQ (reference sequence). This CDR3 is built from 15 residues. V gave up 1 base and J gave up 1 base, with 10 bases separating them. In nucleotides, the CDR3 is TGTGCCAGCAGCTTAGACATGACAGAGAACACTGAAGCTTTCTTT. The encoded protein is CASSLDMTENTEAFF.

This clone was seen more than once but under ten times. This rearrangement joins TRBV27 to TRBJ1-4; D is uncertain. This CDR3 region has 15 residues. Germline loops: CDR1 MNHEY, CDR2 SMNVEV (reference sequence). Trimming cost V 6 bases and J 4 bases, with 15 bases left between them. CDR3 loop: CASSASVQYNEKLFF. For the CDR3, the DNA is TGTGCCAGCAGCGCTAGCGTCCAGTATAATGAAAAACTGTTTTTT. Looking up the rest from reference TRBV27 and TRBJ1-4 gives the full variable domain: EAQVTQNPRYLITVTGKKLTVTCSQNMNHEYMSWYRQDPGLGLRQIYYSMNVEVTDKGDVPEGYKVSRKEKRNFPLILESPSPNQTSLYFCASSASVQYNEKLFFGSGTQLSVL.

The chain employs TRBV27 and TRBJ2-7; 8 bases agree with TRBD1. Trimming at V came to 6 bases and at J to 1 base, leaving 11 bases not matched to a gene. CDR1 is MNHEY and CDR2 is SMNVEV in the germline V gene (reference sequence). The CDR3 is made up of 16 amino acids. CDR3 sequence reads: CASSRPAGGISYEQYF. In DNA, the CDR3 is TGTGCCAGCAGCCGACCGGCAGGGGGCATTTCCTACGAGCAGTACTTC.

The chain couples TRBV3-1 (or the pseudogene TRBV3-2) to TRBJ1-5, with D maybe TRBD1 (5 bases). V was pared by 1 base and J by 3 bases, with 7 bases between. The CDR3 loop spans 14 amino acids. Germline assignment: CDR1 LGHDT and CDR2 YNNKEL (reference sequence). The CDR3 reads CASSQAGYNQPQHF. The CDR3 coding sequence is TGTGCCAGCAGCCAAGCAGGGTACAATCAGCCCCAGCATTTT.

This clone was counted once. The chain uses TRBV19 and TRBJ2-1; 14 positions match TRBD2. The junction had 5 bases not matched to a gene; V was cut back by 5 bases and J by 8 bases. The CDR3 consists of 15 residues. The germline V gene encodes CDR1 LNHDA and CDR2 SQIVND (reference sequence). CDR3 nucleotide sequence: TGTGCCAGTAGTGCCCCGGGACTAGCGGGAGATGAGCAGTTCTTC. Protein sequence: CASSAPGLAGDEQFF.

This sequence joins TRBV6-5 and TRBJ1-4; 7 nucleotides match TRBD1. The trim removed 0 bases at V and 7 bases at J, leaving 2 bases unmatched. Germline values: CDR1 MNHEY, CDR2 SVGAGI. The CDR3 consists of 14 residues. CDR3 bases: TGTGCCAGCAGTTACTCTAGACAGGGTGAAAAACTGTTTTTT. Protein: CASSYSRQGEKLFF.

This clone has a single count. The CDR3 nucleotides are TGTGCCAGCAGCTTGGTCGGGAACACCGGGGAGCTGTTTTTT. Protein sequence: CASSLVGNTGELFF. The rearrangement uses TRBV5-6 and TRBJ2-2; unclear D gene. Germline CDR1 SGHDT, CDR2 YYEEEE. The V end lost 0 bases, the J end lost 1 base, and 4 bases lay between the germline ends. The CDR3 extends over 14 amino acids.

This clone has just one count. The chain is built from TRBV3-1 (or the pseudogene TRBV3-2) and TRBJ2-7; D gene unclear. Trimming stripped 1 base from V and 0 bases from J, with 16 bases between. This CDR3 is 17 amino acids long. From germline, CDR1 is LGHDT and CDR2 YNNKEL (reference sequence). CDR3 coding DNA: TGTGCCAGCAGCCAAGGAGTATCAGGAACCATCTCCTACGAGCAGTACTTC. Its translation is CASSQGVSGTISYEQYF.